The clone carrying this T cell receptor beta chain was observed a handful of times. Its antigen remains unidentified. Indicated time point: patch test 3, about 24 weeks after DPC sensitization. As to treatment: therapeutic diphenylcyclopropenone sensitization with weekly scalp DPC. Unseparated into fractions, whole blood served as the source from which total RNA was extracted. The sample comes from a study of human T cells and chemical hapten exposure. Study as a whole: 2% DPC applied to a 2 cm by 2 cm arm area sensitized donors.

CDR1 and CDR2 (germline): SGHTA, FQGNSA. This CDR3 is built from 16 residues. V was shortened by 2 bases and J by 3 bases, with 17 bases between the two germline ends. MiXCR, run by TCRdb on the RACE reads, gives a single entry per CDR3 protein. Of tens of thousands of distinct CDR3 sequences listed, 11% are singletons. Study-wide results and caveats: With patch test score, the counts of PT1 expanded TCRs showed a positive correlation. Sensitization with DPC brought no change to TCRs above 1 in 1000 in frequency.

The receptor comes from a woman aged 50 to 60 with alopecia areata. Some clones in this sample may be carry-over from other donors' samples. This sequence joins TRBV7-2 and TRBJ2-7, with D perhaps TRBD1 or TRBD2 (6 bases each). This specimen was whole blood, taken in connection with sensitization to the hapten diphenylcyclopropenone (DPC). Written as DNA, the CDR3 is TGTGCCAGCAGCTTAACGGCTGGGGGCGGGAACTACGAGCAGTACTTC. It translates to CASSLTAGGGNYEQYF.